Shown below are 21 T cell receptor beta chains from a single sample sequenced in a study of blood T cell repertoires in COVID-19. Only in-frame clones appear in the TCRdb table, and some are missing; sequencing was by immunoSEQ multiplex PCR. The profile shows roughly 160,000 clones, roughly four fifths of them singletons. Sequencing was performed on PBMCs or T cells enriched from blood (not recorded which). These receptors came from a man aged 50 to 59 who had recovered from COVID-19.

This clone was found once. The rearrangement uses TRBV19 and TRBJ1-5; D perhaps matches TRBD1 (6 bases). V was shortened by 1 base and J by 6 bases, with 13 bases between the two germline ends. CDR3 length equals 15 residues. Germline V lookup: CDR1 LNHDA, CDR2 SQIVND (reference sequence). CDR3 residues: CASSIVAGASQPQHF. In DNA, the CDR3 is TGTGCCAGTAGTATAGTCGCAGGGGCGAGTCAGCCCCAGCATTTT.

This chain joins TRBV14 and TRBJ1-6, with 9 nucleotides matching TRBD1. V gave up 4 bases and J gave up 13 bases; unmatched junction bases: 14. Germline V gene lookup returns CDR1 SGHDN and CDR2 FVKESK. The CDR3 is 16 residues long. In DNA, the CDR3 is TGTGCCAGCAGCCTATTCCAGGGGACAGGGAGGAACCCCCTCCACTTT. It codes for CASSLFQGTGRNPLHF.

This chain connects TRBV27 to TRBJ2-4; possible D gene TRBD2, 6 bases. The ends were cut back, 0 bases at V and 7 bases at J, with 10 bases in the middle. This CDR3 has 14 amino acids. CDR1 and CDR2 from the germline V gene are MNHEY and SMNVEV (reference sequence). This CDR3 reads CASSLSAGGNIQYF. CDR3 in DNA: TGTGCCAGCAGTTTATCGGCAGGAGGGAACATTCAGTACTTC.

This sequence joins TRBV5-1 and TRBJ2-4; 8 bases align to TRBD2. V trimming: 0 bases; J trimming: 1 base; junction bases outside the gene matches: 3. Germline CDR1 and CDR2: SGHRS and YFSETQ. The CDR3 has 16 amino acids. As DNA, the CDR3 is TGCGCCAGCAGCTTGGCCCCGGGGGGGGCCAAAAACATTCAGTACTTC. It codes for CASSLAPGGAKNIQYF.

The table lists this clone with a count of one. As DNA, the CDR3 is TGCGCCAGCAGCTTAGCTAGGGGGTTCACAGATACGCAGTATTTT. Protein: CASSLARGFTDTQYF. V usage is TRBV5-1 and J usage is TRBJ2-3; perhaps TRBD1 as D (6 bases). The V end lost 2 bases, the J end lost 2 bases, and 12 bases lay between the germline ends. The CDR3 length is 15 residues. Looked up from germline, CDR1 is SGHRS and CDR2 is YFSETQ.

V usage is TRBV9 and J usage is TRBJ2-5; D remains ambiguous. The germline gives CDR1 SGDLS, CDR2 YYNGEE. The CDR3 length is 14 residues. V was cut by 3 bases and J by 5 bases, with 14 bases left in between. CDR3 protein: CASSAPKEWETQYF. CDR3 DNA sequence: TGTGCCAGCAGCGCACCGAAGGAGTGGGAGACCCAGTACTTC.

J is TRBJ1-2 and V is TRBV4-2; D gene unclear. The CDR3 is made up of 15 amino acids. V lost 4 bases and J lost 2, with 14 bases in between. The germline V gene has CDR1 LGHNA and CDR2 YNFKEQ. This CDR3 reads CASSRTRSENYGYTF. The CDR3 DNA follows: TGTGCCAGCAGCCGCACAAGGTCGGAGAACTATGGCTACACCTTC.

The chain couples TRBV5-1 to TRBJ1-2, with 8 bases identical to TRBD1. Per the germline V gene, CDR1 is SGHRS and CDR2 is YFSETQ. V dropped 7 bases and J dropped 0; count of bases not matched to a gene: 5. The CDR3 has 14 amino acids. The CDR3 coding sequence is TGCGCCAGCTCAGCAGGGGGCCCTAACTATGGCTACACCTTC. Amino acids: CASSAGGPNYGYTF.

This clone was detected once. The chain combines TRBV20-1 with TRBJ2-3, with 8 bases matching TRBD2. V shed 3 bases and J 1 base; nucleotides not matched to a gene: 9. CDR1 and CDR2 from the germline V gene are DFQATT and SNEGSKA (reference sequence). CDR3 length: 16 amino acids. DNA for the CDR3: TGCAGTGCTAGTTCCAACGCAGCGGGGGGCACAGATACGCAGTATTTT. The encoded protein is CSASSNAAGGTDTQYF.

This sequence joins TRBV5-6 and TRBJ1-2; 7 bases fit TRBD1. The germline gives CDR1 SGHDT, CDR2 YYEEEE. The CDR3 is made up of 14 amino acids. The junction had 7 bases not matched to a gene; V was cut back by 4 bases and J by 4 bases. CDR3 amino acids: CASSEGTATYGYTF. CDR3 nucleotide sequence: TGTGCCAGCAGCGAAGGGACAGCGACCTATGGCTACACCTTC.

This chain connects TRBV6-5 to TRBJ2-1; tentative D call: TRBD1 (6 bases). V was cut by 7 bases and J by 6 bases, with 16 bases left in between. CDR1 is MNHEY, CDR2 SVGAGI, per germline. The CDR3 extends over 14 amino acids. The CDR3 here is CASNQGTVTNEQFF. The CDR3 DNA sequence: TGTGCCAGCAACCAGGGGACGGTCACCAATGAGCAGTTCTTC.

The chain employs TRBV19 and TRBJ1-5; the match to TRBD1 covers 8 bases. Trimming cost V 10 bases and J 0 bases; bases outside gene matches: 11. Germline CDR1 LNHDA, CDR2 SQIVND (reference sequence). CDR3 size: 16 residues. The CDR3 spells CATNVRGLDSNQPQHF. The CDR3 DNA is TGTGCCACCAACGTCAGGGGGCTCGATAGCAATCAGCCCCAGCATTTT.

This clone has only one observation. This sequence joins TRBV28 and TRBJ2-7; D call uncertain. The CDR3 loop spans 10 amino acids. V lost 5 bases and J 4 bases, leaving 3 bases between the germline ends. Germline V gives CDR1 MDHEN, CDR2 SYDVKM. The DNA of the CDR3 is TGTGCCAGCAGTCGTTACGAGCAGTACTTC. It specifies CASSRYEQYF.

The V call is TRBV12-3 or TRBV12-4, the J call TRBJ2-7, with unresolved D. CDR3 size: 11 residues. Trimming pared 5 bases from V and 3 bases from J, leaving 5 bases between. The CDR3 region has the DNA TGTGCCAGCAGTGAGCGCTACGAGCAGTACTTC. Translated: CASSERYEQYF.

The chain is built from TRBV6-1 and TRBJ1-5, with D tentatively TRBD1 (5 bases). Germline lookup yields CDR1 MNHNS and CDR2 SASEGT. This CDR3 has 16 residues. V dropped 2 bases and J dropped 4 bases, with 15 bases sitting between them. The DNA for the CDR3 is TGTGCCAGCAGTGAATTCCCCGCCGGGGGGAATCAGCCCCAGCATTTT. It codes for CASSEFPAGGNQPQHF.

The CDR3 region is CASSSNTGGEQYF. In DNA form, the CDR3 reads TGCGCCAGCAGCTCCAACACAGGGGGCGAGCAGTACTTC. This chain joins TRBV5-1 and TRBJ2-7; 8 bases match TRBD1. From germline, CDR1 is SGHRS and CDR2 YFSETQ. V trimming: 3 bases; J trimming: 6 bases; junction bases outside the gene matches: 5. CDR3 size: 13 residues.

The J gene is TRBJ1-4, the V gene TRBV11-2, with D possibly being TRBD1 (5 bases). The V and J ends lost 4 bases and 7 bases respectively, with 25 bases between them. From germline, CDR1 is SGHAT and CDR2 FQNNGV. The CDR3 is 18 amino acids. The CDR3 reads CASSWKELRASSPEKLFF. CDR3 in DNA: TGTGCCAGCAGCTGGAAAGAGCTCAGGGCCTCGTCGCCTGAAAAACTGTTTTTT.

The chain uses TRBV3-1 (or the pseudogene TRBV3-2) and TRBJ2-2; the match to TRBD2 covers 11 bases. Germline V lookup: CDR1 LGHDT, CDR2 YNNKEL (reference sequence). This CDR3 has 16 residues. The V gene end was trimmed by 5 bases and the J gene end by 2 bases; junction bases not matched to a gene: 4. CDR3 DNA: TGTGCCAGCAGCAAGACTAGCGGGACAAACACCGGGGAGCTGTTTTTT. The encoded protein is CASSKTSGTNTGELFF.

The CDR3 DNA reads as TGTGCCAGCTCACCACCGAAGGGGGCGGTCGGTCAGCCCCAGCATTTT. Amino acid sequence: CASSPPKGAVGQPQHF. The J gene is TRBJ1-5, the V gene TRBV18; 7 nucleotides match TRBD1. There are 16 residues in the CDR3. V shed 0 bases and J 6 bases; nucleotides not matched to a gene: 8. Per the germline V gene, CDR1 is KGHSH and CDR2 is LQKENI.

This clone came up a few times. The gene calls are TRBV7-9 and TRBJ2-1; D perhaps matches TRBD1 (6 bases). This CDR3 has 14 residues. The V gene's germline CDR1 is SEHNR and CDR2 FQNEAQ (reference sequence). Trimming took off 3 bases at V and 6 bases at J, with 12 bases between the two ends. This CDR3 is CASSFGDRPNEQFF. CDR3 bases: TGTGCCAGCAGCTTTGGAGACAGGCCCAATGAGCAGTTCTTC.

This clone has just one count. The sample contains more than one DNA sequence encoding this CDR3. The chain has TRBV28 and TRBJ1-5; unclear D gene. The germline V and J ends were trimmed by 5 bases and 2 bases, with 13 bases remaining between them. Germline V CDR1 and CDR2: MDHEN, SYDVKM. The CDR3 has 15 residues. CDR3 amino acids: CASSLSLAGNQPQHF. The CDR3 coding sequence is TGTGCCAGCAGTCTATCCCTTGCGGGCAATCAGCCCCAGCATTTT.